Listed below are T cell receptor beta chains from one sample, sequenced in a study of blood T cell repertoires in COVID-19. Clones were sequenced by immunoSEQ multiplex PCR, and TCRdb holds only the in-frame ones, with some missing. The table shows 120,000 to 150,000 clones, with 80% to 90% occurring only once. Sequenced input: peripheral blood. The receptors come from a man between 18 and 35 years old with COVID-19, enrolled during active disease. Both conserved end residues are part of each CDR3. A D gene is named only where the DNA matches it firmly. Some rows have no size entry. The others give once, few or many, or a class for an expanded clone.

DNA,CDR3,D,V,size,J
TGTGCCAGCTCACCTTCCAGGGGGGCGAACACCGGGGAGCTGTTTTTT,CASSPSRGANTGELFF,NA,TRBV18,NA,TRBJ2-2
TGCGCCAGCAGCCTAGAGACTAGCGGGAGGGCCGGAGATACGCAGTATTTT,CASSLETSGRAGDTQYF,TRBD2,TRBV5-1,NA,TRBJ2-3
TGTGCCAGTACCAAAGGGCCGGGACAAGTGGGTGCTTACACTGAAGCTTTCTTT,CASTKGPGQVGAYTEAFF,NA,TRBV19,NA,TRBJ1-1
TGTGCCAGCAGTTTATACGCAGGGGTCGGTTACGAGCAGTACTTC,CASSLYAGVGYEQYF,NA,TRBV27,NA,TRBJ2-7
TGTGCCAGCACCGAACTAGCGGGGCCCCTCCACGAGCAGTACTTC,CASTELAGPLHEQYF,TRBD2,TRBV5-6,NA,TRBJ2-7
TGTGCCAGTAGTTGGGTGGTCGGACAGGGGGTTACCTACGAGCAGTACTTC,CASSWVVGQGVTYEQYF,TRBD1,TRBV19,NA,TRBJ2-7
TGTGCCAGCAGTGGACCCCAATTGAAGGGGACCTACGAGCAGTACTTC,CASSGPQLKGTYEQYF,NA,TRBV25-1,NA,TRBJ2-7
TGTGCCATCACTAGCAGGGGGACCTACGAGCAGTACTTC,CAITSRGTYEQYF,TRBD1,TRBV10-3,NA,TRBJ2-7
TGTGCCAGCAGTTTGCCGGGGGAGACCCAGTACTTC,CASSLPGETQYF,NA,TRBV28,NA,TRBJ2-5
TGTGCCAGCAGGGAGGGAATTTTGAACACTGAAGCTTTCTTT,CASREGILNTEAFF,NA,TRBV28,NA,TRBJ1-1
TGTGCCAGCAGCTCGGGACAGCTTAACTATGGCTACACCTTC,CASSSGQLNYGYTF,TRBD1,TRBV7-9,NA,TRBJ1-2
TGTGCCAGCAGCTTCGGCGGGGGCCAAGAGACCCAGTACTTC,CASSFGGGQETQYF,TRBD2,TRBV13,NA,TRBJ2-5
TGTGCCAGCAGCGTAGTTAGCGGGAGGGAGCAGTTCTTC,CASSVVSGREQFF,TRBD2,TRBV9,NA,TRBJ2-1
TGTGCCAGCAGTACGGGACTAGCGGTAGAGACCCAGTACTTC,CASSTGLAVETQYF,TRBD2,TRBV6-5,NA,TRBJ2-5
TGTGCCAGTCCACTACTTATCGGACTAGCGGGGTCGACAGATACGCAGTATTTT,CASPLLIGLAGSTDTQYF,TRBD2,TRBV2,NA,TRBJ2-3
TGTGCCAGCAGGAGCGGGACGAACACCGGGGAGCTGTTTTTT,CASRSGTNTGELFF,TRBD2,TRBV2,once,TRBJ2-2
TGCGCCAGCAGCCAGGTGACAGAGGATAGCAATCAGCCCCAGCATTTT,CASSQVTEDSNQPQHF,NA,TRBV4-1,NA,TRBJ1-5
TGCGCCAGCAGCTTGGGGACCGGGAGCATCTACAATGAGCAGTTCTTC,CASSLGTGSIYNEQFF,NA,TRBV5-1,NA,TRBJ2-1
TGTGCCAGCAGCCGCCCAGGGGGGAGATTCTCTGGGGCCAACGTCCTGACTTTC,CASSRPGGRFSGANVLTF,NA,TRBV5-6,NA,TRBJ2-6
TGTGCCACCAGTGATTTGGTCAGGGGAGGGAATGAGCAGTTCTTC,CATSDLVRGGNEQFF,NA,TRBV24-1,NA,TRBJ2-1
TGTGCCACCAGTATTCCCCCGGGACAGGGGGCGCCCGGGGAGCTGTTTTTT,CATSIPPGQGAPGELFF,TRBD1,TRBV24-1,NA,TRBJ2-2
TGCGCCAGCAGCCACGGGATCAACAATGAGCAGTTCTTC,CASSHGINNEQFF,NA,TRBV4-3,NA,TRBJ2-1
TGTGCCAGCAGTGACGGGGGAGGGGAACAGCCCCAGCATTTT,CASSDGGGEQPQHF,NA,TRBV2,NA,TRBJ1-5
TGCGCCAGCAGCCAAGACCCACCGGGGGCGGGAGTTGTCAATGAGCAGTTCTTC,CASSQDPPGAGVVNEQFF,NA,TRBV4-3,NA,TRBJ2-1
TGTGCCAGTAGTAACGAGCGGGCCGGGTACCAAGAGACCCAGTACTTC,CASSNERAGYQETQYF,NA,TRBV19,NA,TRBJ2-5
TGTGCCAGCAGCCAAGATTTCCTTGGGCTAGCGGGGACCTACTCCTACAATGAGCAGTTCTTC,CASSQDFLGLAGTYSYNEQFF,TRBD2,TRBV4-2,NA,TRBJ2-1
TGTGCCAGCAGTTTATCTGGGACAGGGGGCGGCTATGGCTACACCTTC,CASSLSGTGGGYGYTF,TRBD1,TRBV27,NA,TRBJ1-2
TGTGCCAGCAGGCTAACGGAGCCTGAAGCTTTCTTT,CASRLTEPEAFF,NA,TRBV2,few,TRBJ1-1
TGTGCCAGCAGCGTAGATCGGGAGGGCCGTCGTGGTGAGCAGTACTTC,CASSVDREGRRGEQYF,TRBD2,TRBV9,once,TRBJ2-7
TGTGCCAGCAGTCACACGGGGACAGGGGCTTTCTTT,CASSHTGTGAFF,TRBD1,TRBV6-5,NA,TRBJ1-1
TGTGCCTCGGAGTCGGGGGGCTCTGGCGGGGAGCTGTTTTTT,CASESGGSGGELFF,NA,TRBV30,once,TRBJ2-2
TGTGCCAGTAGTATAGCCCAGGGAGGCTACGAGCAGTACTTC,CASSIAQGGYEQYF,NA,TRBV19,NA,TRBJ2-7
TGTGCCAGCAGCTTTCGTACAGGGGGATACACAGATACGCAGTATTTT,CASSFRTGGYTDTQYF,TRBD1,TRBV11-2,NA,TRBJ2-3
TGTGCCAGCAGCTTAGTAACGGGAGGGCCATATACGCAGTATTTT,CASSLVTGGPYTQYF,TRBD2,TRBV7-2,NA,TRBJ2-3
TGTGCCAGCACCCAGACAGATTCCTCCTACGAGCAGTACTTC,CASTQTDSSYEQYF,NA,TRBV28,NA,TRBJ2-7
TGTGCCAGCAGTTTTGGCGGGGGGGAGCTGTTTTTT,CASSFGGGELFF,NA,TRBV12-3/TRBV12-4,once,TRBJ2-2
TGTGCCAGCAGCTTAAACCCCTATAGCGGCAAATCTGACTACGAGCAGTACTTC,CASSLNPYSGKSDYEQYF,NA,TRBV7-9,NA,TRBJ2-7
TGTGCCAGCAGCTTGGACAGGTCCGAAAACAATGAGCAGTTCTTC,CASSLDRSENNEQFF,NA,TRBV5-6,NA,TRBJ2-1
TGTGCCAGCGAGGGGGCCGGGGGTAGGTACTTC,CASEGAGGRYF,NA,TRBV12-3/TRBV12-4,NA,TRBJ2-7
TGCGCCAGCAGCCAAGACACTAGCGATGAGCAGTTCTTC,CASSQDTSDEQFF,TRBD2,TRBV4-1,once,TRBJ2-1
TGTGCCAGCAGTGAAGACGGCGGAGTCGTCTGGCAGGGTGGCTACACCTTC,CASSEDGGVVWQGGYTF,NA,TRBV6-1,NA,TRBJ1-2
TGCGCCAGCAGACCAGGGGTGGCTAATGAAAAACTGCTTTTT,CASRPGVANEKLLF,NA,TRBV10-2,NA,TRBJ1-4
TGTGCCAGCAGCCCGTCACAGGGGTACACCGGGGAGCTGTTTTTT,CASSPSQGYTGELFF,TRBD1,TRBV9,NA,TRBJ2-2
TGTGCCAGCAAGTTTGGCAGGGTACAATCAGAGACCCAGTACTTC,CASKFGRVQSETQYF,NA,TRBV6-5,NA,TRBJ2-5
TGTGCCAGCAGTGGCAGGGAATATGATGAGCAGTTCTTC,CASSGREYDEQFF,NA,TRBV2,NA,TRBJ2-1
TGTGCCAGCATCGGGGTAGGCAAAAACATTCAGTACTTC,CASIGVGKNIQYF,NA,TRBV28,NA,TRBJ2-4
TGTGCCAGCAGCGTGAGTACTAGCGGGAGAAATGAGCAGTTCTTC,CASSVSTSGRNEQFF,TRBD2,TRBV6-2/TRBV6-3,NA,TRBJ2-1
TGCGCCAGCAGCGTTGACGGGAGTATAAATGAGCAGTTCTTC,CASSVDGSINEQFF,NA,TRBV5-1,NA,TRBJ2-1
TGTGCCAGCAGCGGGCCACTAGCGGGAGGCCAAAAATCCTCTGGGGCCAACGTCCTGACTTTC,CASSGPLAGGQKSSGANVLTF,TRBD2,TRBV9,NA,TRBJ2-6